Listed below are T cell receptor beta chains from one sample, sequenced in a study of T cell repertoires in cytomegalovirus infection. TCRdb passed the reads through MiXCR, listing each CDR3 protein once. The data show about 230,000 distinct CDR3 sequences, 5% to 8.5% seen once. The source material was PBMCs. The receptor set was obtained from a human donor in good health (CMV status not recorded). Some clones in this sample may be carry-over from other donors' samples. The CDR3 runs from the conserved cysteine through the conserved F or W. The order of the fields is D gene, clone size, V gene, J gene, CDR3 DNA, CDR3 protein. A D gene is named only where the DNA matches it firmly. Rows give clone size only sometimes, using once, few, many, or a class for an expanded clone.

D: TRBD2; size: many; V: TRBV10-3; J: TRBJ2-3; DNA: TGTGCCATCGGGAGACTAGCGGGGGGGACAGATACGCAGTATTTT; CDR3: CAIGRLAGGTDTQYF
D: .; size: many; V: TRBV6-2/TRBV6-3; J: TRBJ2-1; DNA: TGTGCCAGCAGTCTCCACAGGCCCGGTGAGCAGTTCTTC; CDR3: CASSLHRPGEQFF
D: TRBD1; size: many; V: TRBV6-2/TRBV6-3; J: TRBJ2-2; DNA: TGTGCCAGCAGGCGGGACAGGGGGGTTCCTGCGAACACCGGGGAGCTGTTTTTT; CDR3: CASRRDRGVPANTGELFF
D: .; size: many; V: TRBV7-3; J: TRBJ2-5; DNA: TGTGCCAGCAGCTACCAGGGAGGAGAGACCCAGTACTTC; CDR3: CASSYQGGETQYF
D: .; size: .; V: TRBV5-1; J: TRBJ2-2; DNA: TGCGCCAGCAGCTTGGGTAGCGAAGCCGGGGAGCTGTTTTTT; CDR3: CASSLGSEAGELFF
D: .; size: many; V: TRBV7-8; J: TRBJ1-2; DNA: TGTGCCAGCAGCTTAGAGGTGGGACCGAACTATGGCTACACCTTC; CDR3: CASSLEVGPNYGYTF
D: .; size: many; V: TRBV15; J: TRBJ1-5; DNA: TGTGCCACCAGCAGGCAAGGACATCGAGGCAATCAGCCCCAGCATTTT; CDR3: CATSRQGHRGNQPQHF
D: TRBD1; size: many; V: TRBV20-1; J: TRBJ1-2; DNA: TGCAGTGCTAGAGATTCGGGACAGGGGTTAAATGGCTACACCTTC; CDR3: CSARDSGQGLNGYTF
D: .; size: many; V: TRBV7-6; J: TRBJ2-2; DNA: TGTGCCAGCAGCTTAGGGGGAGATGGGATCACCGGGGAGCTGTTTTTT; CDR3: CASSLGGDGITGELFF
D: .; size: many; V: TRBV12-3/TRBV12-4; J: TRBJ1-2; DNA: TGTGCCAGCAGTTTATTATGGACAGACAATGGCTACACCTTC; CDR3: CASSLLWTDNGYTF
D: .; size: many; V: TRBV7-2; J: TRBJ2-7; DNA: TGTGCCAGCAGCTTAGTGGGGTTCGGGGTAGGGACCTACGAGCAGTACTTC; CDR3: CASSLVGFGVGTYEQYF
D: TRBD1; size: many; V: TRBV12-3/TRBV12-4; J: TRBJ2-3; DNA: TGTGCCAGCAGAAACCGGGACAGGGGGGTTGATCCAGATACGCAGTATTTT; CDR3: CASRNRDRGVDPDTQYF
D: TRBD1; size: many; V: TRBV5-5; J: TRBJ1-1; DNA: TGTGCCAGCAGCCTCCGACAGGGCCGTAACACTGAAGCTTTCTTT; CDR3: CASSLRQGRNTEAFF
D: .; size: many; V: TRBV5-4; J: TRBJ2-7; DNA: TGTGCCAGCAGCTTGGCCGTGGGGATCTACGAGCAGTACTTC; CDR3: CASSLAVGIYEQYF
D: .; size: .; V: TRBV14; J: TRBJ1-5; DNA: TGTGCCAGCAGCCAAGATCTATCTGGACCCCAGCATTTT; CDR3: CASSQDLSGPQHF
D: TRBD2; size: many; V: TRBV18; J: TRBJ2-5; DNA: TGTGCCAGCTCGAAATGGCGGACTAGCGCGGCTTCCCCCGCCCAAGAGACCCAGTACTTC; CDR3: CASSKWRTSAASPAQETQYF
D: TRBD2; size: many; V: TRBV9; J: TRBJ2-5; DNA: TGTGCCAGCAGCGTAGGGGGCAGCGGGGGGGCCTTCCAAGAGACCCAGTACTTC; CDR3: CASSVGGSGGAFQETQYF
D: .; size: many; V: TRBV6-2/TRBV6-3; J: TRBJ1-2; DNA: TGTGCCAGCAGTCCGGGACCCCTCGTGGGCTACACCTTC; CDR3: CASSPGPLVGYTF
D: .; size: many; V: TRBV7-9; J: TRBJ2-5; DNA: TGTGCCAGCAGCTCTGGACAGTACCAAGAGACCCAGTACTTC; CDR3: CASSSGQYQETQYF